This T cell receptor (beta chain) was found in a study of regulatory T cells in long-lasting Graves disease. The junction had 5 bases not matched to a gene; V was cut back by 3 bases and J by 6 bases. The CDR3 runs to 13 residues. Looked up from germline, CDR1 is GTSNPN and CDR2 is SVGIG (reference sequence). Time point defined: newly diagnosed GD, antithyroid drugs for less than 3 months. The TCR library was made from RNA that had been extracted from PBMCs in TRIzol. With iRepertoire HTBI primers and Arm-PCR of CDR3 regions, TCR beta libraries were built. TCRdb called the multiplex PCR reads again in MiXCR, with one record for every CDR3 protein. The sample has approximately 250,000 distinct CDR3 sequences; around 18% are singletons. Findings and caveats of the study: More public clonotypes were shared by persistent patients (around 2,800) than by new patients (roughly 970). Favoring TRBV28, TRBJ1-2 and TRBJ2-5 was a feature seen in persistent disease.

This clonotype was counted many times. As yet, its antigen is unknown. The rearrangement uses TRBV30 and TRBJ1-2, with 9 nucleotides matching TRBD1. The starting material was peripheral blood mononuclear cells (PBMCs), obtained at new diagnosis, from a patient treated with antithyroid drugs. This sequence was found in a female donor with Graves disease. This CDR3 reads CAWSSGTGNGYTF. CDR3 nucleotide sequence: TGTGCCTGGAGCTCCGGGACAGGGAATGGCTACACCTTC.